This is a list of T cell receptor beta chains from one sample in a study of T cells in Graves' hyperthyroidism and ophthalmopathy. A single record per CDR3 protein comes from TCRdb applying MiXCR to the multiplex PCR reads. The sample lists around 250,000 distinct CDR3 sequences; about 24% were seen once. Material: blood. Receptor source: a woman between 40 and 55 years old with Graves' ophthalmopathy. CDR3s include the opening cysteine and the closing phenylalanine or tryptophan. D genes are given only for firm matches. Size values are once, few and many counts, or a class for expanded clones, and some rows have none.

V: TRBV5-5; size: few; J: TRBJ2-7; D: NA; CDR3: CASSLGVSRLPYEQYF; DNA: TGTGCCAGCAGCTTGGGCGTCTCCAGGTTACCCTACGAGCAGTACTTC
V: TRBV28; size: many; J: TRBJ2-5; D: NA; CDR3: CASRPGPRTAETQYF; DNA: TGTGCCAGCAGGCCGGGACCCCGGACAGCCGAGACCCAGTACTTC
V: TRBV7-3; size: many; J: TRBJ2-5; D: TRBD2; CDR3: CASSINGRASWAYQETQYF; DNA: TGTGCCAGCAGTATTAACGGGAGGGCCTCTTGGGCGTACCAAGAGACCCAGTACTTC
V: TRBV7-2; size: many; J: TRBJ2-7; D: TRBD1; CDR3: CASSWRQGVYEQYF; DNA: TGTGCCAGCAGCTGGAGACAGGGCGTCTACGAGCAGTACTTC
V: TRBV11-2; size: many; J: TRBJ2-4; D: TRBD2; CDR3: CASSPKTGTTSIQYF; DNA: TGTGCCAGCAGCCCGAAGACCGGGACTACTTCCATTCAGTACTTC
V: TRBV7-7; size: many; J: TRBJ2-5; D: NA; CDR3: CASGLASQSQETQYF; DNA: TGTGCTAGCGGCTTAGCGTCTCAGTCCCAAGAGACCCAGTACTTC
V: TRBV6-1; size: many; J: TRBJ1-2; D: TRBD1; CDR3: CASSDGTGITNYGYTF; DNA: TGTGCCAGCAGTGATGGGACAGGGATTACTAACTATGGCTACACCTTC
V: TRBV6-1; size: many; J: TRBJ2-7; D: TRBD2; CDR3: CASSDRREGYEQYF; DNA: TGTGCCAGCAGTGATCGGAGGGAGGGCTACGAGCAGTACTTC
V: TRBV19; size: many; J: TRBJ2-7; D: TRBD1; CDR3: CASSVSDRAPYEQYF; DNA: TGTGCCAGTAGTGTCTCGGACAGGGCACCCTACGAGCAGTACTTC
V: TRBV20-1; size: many; J: TRBJ1-1; D: NA; CDR3: CSASAHGTQWRLEAFF; DNA: TGCAGTGCTAGCGCCCACGGGACACAATGGCGGCTTGAAGCTTTCTTT
V: TRBV24-1; size: many; J: TRBJ2-5; D: TRBD2; CDR3: CATAPGTSGTETQYF; DNA: TGTGCCACCGCCCCGGGGACTAGCGGGACAGAGACCCAGTACTTC
V: TRBV6-1; size: many; J: TRBJ2-5; D: NA; CDR3: CASRGGETQYF; DNA: TGTGCCAGCAGGGGGGGAGAGACCCAGTACTTC
V: TRBV13; size: NA; J: TRBJ2-2; D: NA; CDR3: CASSSGDGPGELFF; DNA: TGTGCCAGCAGCTCAGGTGACGGTCCCGGGGAGCTGTTTTTT
V: TRBV2; size: few; J: TRBJ2-5; D: TRBD1; CDR3: CASSADRGETQYF; DNA: TGTGCCAGCAGTGCCGACAGGGGAGAGACCCAGTACTTC
V: TRBV11-2; size: many; J: TRBJ2-7; D: NA; CDR3: CASSFGLGAGLLYEQYF; DNA: TGTGCCAGCAGCTTCGGTCTGGGTGCGGGACTCCTATACGAGCAGTACTTC
V: TRBV7-2; size: many; J: TRBJ2-7; D: NA; CDR3: CASSLAYSRNGQYF; DNA: TGTGCCAGCAGCTTAGCTTACTCCCGCAACGGGCAGTACTTC
V: TRBV24-1; size: many; J: TRBJ2-2; D: NA; CDR3: CATSERDKNTGELFF; DNA: TGTGCCACCAGTGAACGGGACAAGAACACCGGGGAGCTGTTTTTT
V: TRBV4-1; size: many; J: TRBJ2-5; D: TRBD2; CDR3: CASSQEGTSELEETQYF; DNA: TGCGCCAGCAGCCAAGAAGGGACTAGCGAGTTAGAAGAGACCCAGTACTTC
V: TRBV6-2/TRBV6-3; size: NA; J: TRBJ2-7; D: NA; CDR3: CASSYPPSARALTYEQYF; DNA: TGTGCCAGCAGTTACCCACCTAGCGCCCGAGCCCTAACCTACGAGCAGTACTTC
V: TRBV19; size: many; J: TRBJ2-7; D: NA; CDR3: CASSIEGGAAYEQYF; DNA: TGTGCCAGTAGTATAGAAGGGGGAGCCGCCTACGAGCAGTACTTC
V: TRBV28; size: NA; J: TRBJ1-2; D: NA; CDR3: CASSLGGKGTGYTF; DNA: TGTGCCAGCAGTTTGGGGGGGAAAGGGACCGGCTACACCTTC
V: TRBV7-8; size: NA; J: TRBJ2-5; D: TRBD2; CDR3: CASSSGLAGEAETQYF; DNA: TGTGCCAGCAGTTCCGGACTAGCGGGAGAGGCAGAGACCCAGTACTTC
V: TRBV19; size: NA; J: TRBJ2-7; D: NA; CDR3: CASKKGGSYEQYF; DNA: TGTGCCAGTAAAAAAGGGGGCTCCTACGAGCAGTACTTC
V: TRBV5-1; size: many; J: TRBJ2-2; D: NA; CDR3: CASSLEGAVPGELFF; DNA: TGCGCCAGCAGCTTGGAAGGGGCCGTTCCCGGGGAGCTGTTTTTT
V: TRBV29-1; size: NA; J: TRBJ1-5; D: NA; CDR3: CSVEEGGAGNQPQHF; DNA: TGCAGCGTTGAAGAGGGGGGGGCAGGCAATCAGCCCCAGCATTTT
V: TRBV2; size: few; J: TRBJ2-7; D: NA; CDR3: CASSEALGTSSYEQYF; DNA: TGTGCCAGCAGTGAAGCGCTGGGCACTTCCTCCTACGAGCAGTACTTC
V: TRBV7-3; size: many; J: TRBJ2-3; D: TRBD2; CDR3: CASSLSGGEADTQYF; DNA: TGTGCCAGCAGCTTATCGGGAGGTGAAGCAGATACGCAGTATTTT
V: TRBV28; size: many; J: TRBJ1-1; D: TRBD1; CDR3: CASSLQGADTEAFF; DNA: TGTGCCAGCAGTTTACAGGGGGCGGACACTGAAGCTTTCTTT
V: TRBV30; size: NA; J: TRBJ1-1; D: NA; CDR3: CAWRTGEAFF; DNA: TGTGCCTGGAGGACGGGTGAAGCTTTCTTT
V: TRBV7-3; size: many; J: TRBJ1-1; D: NA; CDR3: CASSSVGTASLGAFF; DNA: TGTGCCAGCAGCTCCGTGGGGACCGCCTCGCTAGGAGCTTTCTTT
V: TRBV10-3; size: NA; J: TRBJ2-7; D: NA; CDR3: CAISPRERTTEQYF; DNA: TGTGCCATCAGTCCCAGGGAGCGGACAACAGAGCAGTACTTC
V: TRBV20-1; size: many; J: TRBJ2-5; D: TRBD1; CDR3: CSARDTGTGVGETQYF; DNA: TGCAGTGCTAGAGATACCGGGACAGGGGTCGGCGAGACCCAGTACTTC
V: TRBV12-3/TRBV12-4; size: many; J: TRBJ2-7; D: NA; CDR3: CASSLGGPYEQYF; DNA: TGTGCCAGCAGTTTAGGAGGGCCCTACGAGCAGTACTTC
V: TRBV28; size: once; J: TRBJ2-5; D: NA; CDR3: CASSEFGGSQETQYF; DNA: TGTGCCAGCAGTGAATTCGGCGGATCCCAAGAGACCCAGTACTTC
V: TRBV5-1; size: NA; J: TRBJ2-1; D: NA; CDR3: CASSLASRDWYNEQFF; DNA: TGCGCCAGCAGCTTGGCCTCGCGGGACTGGTACAATGAGCAGTTCTTC
V: TRBV4-2; size: many; J: TRBJ1-2; D: TRBD1; CDR3: CASSQDETGFGYTF; DNA: TGTGCCAGCAGCCAAGATGAGACAGGGTTTGGCTACACCTTC
V: TRBV2; size: many; J: TRBJ1-1; D: NA; CDR3: CATKGSVNTEAFF; DNA: TGTGCCACAAAGGGGAGCGTGAACACTGAAGCTTTCTTT
V: TRBV19; size: many; J: TRBJ1-5; D: NA; CDR3: CASSTGAEISPQHF; DNA: TGTGCCAGTAGTACCGGGGCAGAAATCAGCCCCCAGCATTTT
V: TRBV24-1; size: few; J: TRBJ1-3; D: NA; CDR3: CASSSDGPGNTIYF; DNA: TGTGCCTCCTCCTCCGATGGCCCTGGAAACACCATATATTTT
V: TRBV12-3/TRBV12-4; size: NA; J: TRBJ2-7; D: TRBD2; CDR3: CASRAGGRVRRQYF; DNA: TGTGCCAGCAGGGCCGGCGGGAGGGTCCGCAGGCAGTACTTC
V: TRBV7-2; size: many; J: TRBJ2-6; D: TRBD2; CDR3: CASSFSAGGNSGANVLTF; DNA: TGTGCCAGCAGCTTTTCAGCGGGAGGAAACTCTGGGGCCAACGTCCTGACTTTC
V: TRBV6-5; size: medium-sized; J: TRBJ1-1; D: NA; CDR3: CASSPRLGEAFF; DNA: TGTGCCAGCAGTCCGAGACTCGGGGAAGCTTTCTTT